This T cell receptor (beta chain) came from a study of type 1 regulatory T cells. Looking at the study overall: T-allo10 is a Tr1-enriched, alloantigen-specific CD4 T cell product made in vitro.

TCRdb called the reads again in MiXCR, with one record for every CDR3 protein. The table records about 18,000 distinct CDR3 sequences, roughly 10% of them present only once. Germline V gene lookup returns CDR1 SEHNR and CDR2 FQNEAQ (reference sequence). The CDR3 has 16 amino acids. Germline trimming cut 5 bases from V and 7 bases from J; bases unmatched to any gene: 16. V gene TRBV7-9 combines with J gene TRBJ2-7, with TRBD1 identical over 8 bases. The sequence was obtained from a human donor in good health. The specimen sequenced was CD4+ T cells, either the whole sample or a sorted fraction (not recorded which). CDR3 DNA: TGTGCCAGCAGCCACCTTACCGGGACAGGTTCGCATGAGCAGTACTTC. Translated: CASSHLTGTGSHEQYF.